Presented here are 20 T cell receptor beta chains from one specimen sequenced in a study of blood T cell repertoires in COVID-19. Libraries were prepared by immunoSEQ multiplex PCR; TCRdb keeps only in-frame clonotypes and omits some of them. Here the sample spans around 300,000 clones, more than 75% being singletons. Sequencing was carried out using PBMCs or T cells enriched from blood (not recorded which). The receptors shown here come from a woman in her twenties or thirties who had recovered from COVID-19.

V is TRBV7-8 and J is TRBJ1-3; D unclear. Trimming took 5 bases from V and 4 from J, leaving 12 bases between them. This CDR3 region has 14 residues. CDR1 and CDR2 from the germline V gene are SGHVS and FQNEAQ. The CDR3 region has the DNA TGTGCCAGCAGCCGAGGGCCTTCAGGAAACACCATATATTTT. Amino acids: CASSRGPSGNTIYF.

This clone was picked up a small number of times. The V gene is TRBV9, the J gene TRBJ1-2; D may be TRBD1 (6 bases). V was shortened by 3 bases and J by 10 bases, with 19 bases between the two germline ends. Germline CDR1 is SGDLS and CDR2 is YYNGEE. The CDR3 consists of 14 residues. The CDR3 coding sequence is TGTGCCAGCAGCGCGACAGGAGGAACTTTTGCCTACACCTTC. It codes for CASSATGGTFAYTF.

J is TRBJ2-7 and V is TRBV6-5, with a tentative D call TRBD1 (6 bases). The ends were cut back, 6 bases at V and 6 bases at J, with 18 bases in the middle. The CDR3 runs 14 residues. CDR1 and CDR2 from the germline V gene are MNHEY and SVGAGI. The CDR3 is CASRHFDRYGEQYF. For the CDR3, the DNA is TGTGCCAGCAGACACTTCGACAGGTACGGCGAGCAGTACTTC.

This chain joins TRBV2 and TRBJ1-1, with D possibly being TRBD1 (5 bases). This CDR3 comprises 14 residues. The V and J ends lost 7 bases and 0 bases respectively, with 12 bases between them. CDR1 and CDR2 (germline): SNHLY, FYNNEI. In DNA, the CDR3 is TGTGCCAGCAAACCAGGACATTTGAACACTGAAGCTTTCTTT. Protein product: CASKPGHLNTEAFF.

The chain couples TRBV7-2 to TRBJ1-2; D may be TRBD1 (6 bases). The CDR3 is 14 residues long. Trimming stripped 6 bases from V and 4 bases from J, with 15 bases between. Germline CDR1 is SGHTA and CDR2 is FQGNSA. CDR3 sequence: CASSLRTDSYGYTF. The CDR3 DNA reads TGTGCCAGCAGTTTAAGGACAGATTCCTATGGCTACACCTTC.

CDR3 sequence (DNA): TGTGCCAGCAGCTTAGGGGCTGCGGGAGAGACCCAGTACTTC. Translation gives CASSLGAAGETQYF. The chain couples TRBV7-9 to TRBJ2-5; TRBD2 is a possible D gene (5 bases). V lost 1 base, J lost 4 bases, and 10 bases lay in between. The CDR3 contains 14 residues. Germline CDR1 is SEHNR and CDR2 is FQNEAQ (reference sequence).

The CDR3: CASSRTGGGSYEQYF. CDR3 DNA: TGTGCCAGCAGTCGCACAGGGGGAGGGTCCTACGAGCAGTACTTC. J is TRBJ2-7 and V is TRBV27, with D maybe TRBD1 (8 bases). The V end was cut by 5 bases, the J end by 1 base, with 15 bases between. From germline, CDR1 is MNHEY and CDR2 SMNVEV (reference sequence). The CDR3 has 15 amino acids.

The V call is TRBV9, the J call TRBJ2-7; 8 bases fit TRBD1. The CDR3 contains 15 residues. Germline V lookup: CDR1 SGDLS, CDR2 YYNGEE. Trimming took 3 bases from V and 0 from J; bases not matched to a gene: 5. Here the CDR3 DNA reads TGTGCCAGCAGCGGCACAGGGGGGAGCTCCTACGAGCAGTACTTC. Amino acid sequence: CASSGTGGSSYEQYF.

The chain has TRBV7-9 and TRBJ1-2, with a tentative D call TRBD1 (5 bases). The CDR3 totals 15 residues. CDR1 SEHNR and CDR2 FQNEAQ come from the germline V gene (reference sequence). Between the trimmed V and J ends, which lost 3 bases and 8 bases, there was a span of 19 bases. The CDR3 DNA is TGTGCCAGCAGCTTCGCCCCCAACGGGGGTAGCGGCTACACCTTC. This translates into CASSFAPNGGSGYTF.

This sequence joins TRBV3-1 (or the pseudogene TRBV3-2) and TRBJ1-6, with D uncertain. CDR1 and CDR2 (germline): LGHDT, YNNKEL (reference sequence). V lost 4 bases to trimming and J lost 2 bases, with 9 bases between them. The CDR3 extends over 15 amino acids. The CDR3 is CASSRSGTYNSPLHF. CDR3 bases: TGTGCCAGCAGCCGTTCCGGGACCTATAATTCACCCCTCCACTTT.

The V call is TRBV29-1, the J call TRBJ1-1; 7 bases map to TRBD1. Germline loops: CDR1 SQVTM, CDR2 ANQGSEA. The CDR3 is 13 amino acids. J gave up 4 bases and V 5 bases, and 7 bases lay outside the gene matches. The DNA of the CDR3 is TGCAGCGTTTCCACAGGGGAAAGCACTGAAGCTTTCTTT. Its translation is CSVSTGESTEAFF.

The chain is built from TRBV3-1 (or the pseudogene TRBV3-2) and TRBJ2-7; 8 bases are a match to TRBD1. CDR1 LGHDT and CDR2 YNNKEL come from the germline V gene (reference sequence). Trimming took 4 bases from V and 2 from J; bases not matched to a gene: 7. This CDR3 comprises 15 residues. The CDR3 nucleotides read TGTGCCAGCAGCCTTGGGACAGGTTACACCTACGAGCAGTACTTC. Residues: CASSLGTGYTYEQYF.

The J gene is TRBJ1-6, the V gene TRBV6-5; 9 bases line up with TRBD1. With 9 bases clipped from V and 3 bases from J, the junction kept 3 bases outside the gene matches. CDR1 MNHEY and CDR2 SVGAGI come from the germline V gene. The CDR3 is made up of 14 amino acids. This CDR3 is CASRDRDYNSPLHF. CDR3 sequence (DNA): TGTGCCAGTAGGGACAGGGACTATAATTCACCCCTCCACTTT.

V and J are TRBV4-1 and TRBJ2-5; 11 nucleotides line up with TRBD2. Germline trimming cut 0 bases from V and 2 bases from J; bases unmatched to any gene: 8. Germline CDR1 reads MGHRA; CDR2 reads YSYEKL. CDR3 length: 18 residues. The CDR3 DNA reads TGCGCCAGCAGCCAAGAGATAACTAGCGGGGGTCATCAAGAGACCCAGTACTTC. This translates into CASSQEITSGGHQETQYF.

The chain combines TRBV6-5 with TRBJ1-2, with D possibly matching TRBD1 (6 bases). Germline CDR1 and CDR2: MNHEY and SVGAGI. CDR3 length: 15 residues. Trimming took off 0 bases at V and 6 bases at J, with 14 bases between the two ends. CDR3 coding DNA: TGTGCCAGCAGTTACTCGAGGGGGGGGGCTCATGGCTACACCTTC. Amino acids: CASSYSRGGAHGYTF.

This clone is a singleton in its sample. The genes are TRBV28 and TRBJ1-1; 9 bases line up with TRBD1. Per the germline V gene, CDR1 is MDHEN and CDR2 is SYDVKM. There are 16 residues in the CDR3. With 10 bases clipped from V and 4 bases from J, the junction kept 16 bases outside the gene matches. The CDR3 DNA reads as TGTGCCACTCTAGGGACAGGGAGGCGACGGGTCACTGAAGCTTTCTTT. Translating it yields CATLGTGRRRVTEAFF.

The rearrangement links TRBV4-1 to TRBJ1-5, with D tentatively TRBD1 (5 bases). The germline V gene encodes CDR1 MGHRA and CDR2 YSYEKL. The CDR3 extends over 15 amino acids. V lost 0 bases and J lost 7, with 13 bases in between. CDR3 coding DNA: TGCGCCAGCAGCCAAGAGGTTCCGGACATGCAGCCCCAGCATTTT. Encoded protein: CASSQEVPDMQPQHF.

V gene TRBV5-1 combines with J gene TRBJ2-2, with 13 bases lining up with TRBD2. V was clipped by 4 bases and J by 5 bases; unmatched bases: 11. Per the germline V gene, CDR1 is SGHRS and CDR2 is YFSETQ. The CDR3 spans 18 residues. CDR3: CASSPGLAGILRTGELFF. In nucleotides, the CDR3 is TGCGCCAGCAGCCCGGGACTAGCGGGGATTTTGAGAACCGGGGAGCTGTTTTTT.

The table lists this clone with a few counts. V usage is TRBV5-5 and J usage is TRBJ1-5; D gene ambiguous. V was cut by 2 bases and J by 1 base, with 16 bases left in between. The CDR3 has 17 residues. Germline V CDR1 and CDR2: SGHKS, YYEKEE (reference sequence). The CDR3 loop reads CASSFNSGSGSNQPQHF. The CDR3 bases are TGTGCCAGCAGCTTTAATTCGGGATCGGGGAGCAATCAGCCCCAGCATTTT.

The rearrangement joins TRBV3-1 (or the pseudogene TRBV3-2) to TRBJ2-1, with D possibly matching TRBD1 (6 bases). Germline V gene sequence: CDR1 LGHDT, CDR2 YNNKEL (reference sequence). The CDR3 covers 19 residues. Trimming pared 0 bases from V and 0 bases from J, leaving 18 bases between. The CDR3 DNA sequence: TGTGCCAGCAGCCAAGATCGGCAGACCGGGACAAGCTCCTACAATGAGCAGTTCTTC. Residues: CASSQDRQTGTSSYNEQFF.